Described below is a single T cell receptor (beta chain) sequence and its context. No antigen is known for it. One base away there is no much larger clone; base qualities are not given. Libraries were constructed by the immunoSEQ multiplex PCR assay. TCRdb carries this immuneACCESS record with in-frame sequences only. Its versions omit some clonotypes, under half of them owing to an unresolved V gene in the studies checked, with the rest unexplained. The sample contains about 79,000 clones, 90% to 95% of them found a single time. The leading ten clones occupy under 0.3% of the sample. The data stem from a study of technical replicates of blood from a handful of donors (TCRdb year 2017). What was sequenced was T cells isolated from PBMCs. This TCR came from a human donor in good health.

Read as DNA, the sequence is TGTGCCAGCAGAGGCTCTGGGGGGACCGGGGAGCTGTTTTTT. The resulting protein is CASRGSGGTGELFF. The chain uses TRBV27 and TRBJ2-2; the D segment could be TRBD2, given 6 matching bases. Taken from the germline V gene (reference sequence), the CDR1 and CDR2 loops are MNHEY and SMNVEV. The V end loses 6 bases and the J end loses 5 bases, and a stretch of 13 bases separates them. The CDR3 measures 14 amino acids from cysteine to phenylalanine. Left in the record is the CDR3 DNA by itself, 42 bases read in frame from the first base.